The clone carrying this TCR beta chain came up once. Its antigen remains unidentified. The data were taken from a study of PD-1 blockade in classical Hodgkin lymphoma. Exposure to brentuximab vedotin varied, and each patient had relapsed following autologous stem cell transplantation. Only in-frame clones appear in the TCRdb table, and some are missing; sequencing was by immunoSEQ multiplex PCR. The profile shows fewer than 30,000 clones, 78% of them singletons. Study conclusions and caveats: Differences between repertoires have undefined causes, possibly disease activity or prior therapy.

Germline V gene sequence: CDR1 MNHEY, CDR2 SMNVEV (reference sequence). After removal of 4 bases from V and 1 base from J, the junction contained 3 bases not matched to a gene. The CDR3 consists of 14 residues. This TCR was sampled from a human donor with classical Hodgkin lymphoma. The V call is TRBV27, the J call TRBJ1-1; 7 bases map to TRBD1. The sample in question was peripheral blood mononuclear cells (PBMCs), obtained before the second cycle of nivolumab. The chain's CDR3 is CASSSWDRNTEAFF. The CDR3 region has the DNA TGTGCCAGCAGTTCCTGGGACAGGAACACTGAAGCTTTCTTT.